This T cell receptor beta chain was profiled in a study of cytomegalovirus exposure and HLA in healthy donors. Whole-study findings and limits: The authors listed 150 to 200 TCR beta chains as cytomegalovirus-associated.

Nominally healthy donors were sampled, though unrecorded immune exposures were likely. Concerning this clone: Its antigen is not known.

PCR used 60 Vbeta primers and 13 Jbeta primers. Here immunoSEQ multiplex PCR was the method, and the copy in TCRdb shows in-frame clones only, minus some. Its table lists approximately 150,000 clones. Germline CDR1 is SGHTA and CDR2 is FQGNSA. Between the trimmed V and J ends, which lost 4 bases and 3 bases, there was a span of 12 bases. This CDR3 comprises 15 residues. What was sequenced was PBMCs. This receptor was obtained from a woman between 40 and 50 years old in good health and CMV-seronegative. This chain joins TRBV7-2 and TRBJ1-4; possible D gene TRBD1, 5 bases. The CDR3 sequence is CASSWRGSANEKLFF. In DNA, the CDR3 is TGTGCCAGCAGCTGGAGGGGATCAGCTAATGAAAAACTGTTTTTT. Full variable domain (missing parts from reference TRBV7-2 and TRBJ1-4): GAGVSQSPSNKVTEKGKDVELRCDPISGHTALYWYRQSLGQGLEFLIYFQGNSAPDKSGLPSDRFSAERTGGSVSTLTIQRTQQEDSAVYLCASSWRGSANEKLFFGSGTQLSVL.